The text below deals with one TCR beta chain. CDR1 is LNHNV and CDR2 is YYDKDF in the germline V gene (reference sequence). Trimming pared 3 bases from V and 0 bases from J, leaving 4 bases between. The CDR3 covers 13 residues. Original processing methods: Nucleated cell number was recorded as an estimate derived from reference gene primer amplification. Repertoires were generated with immunoSEQ multiplex PCR, while TCRdb's copy carries only in-frame clones and drops some. V, J and clone size reflect that table, while D and trimming were determined from the DNA. This table holds about 150,000 clones, about four fifths found once. This sample stems from a study of blood T cell repertoires in COVID-19. Looking at the study overall: Sources were T cells, B-cell-depleted T cells, or PBMCs; the material itself was cDNA or gDNA.

This clonotype was obtained from a human donor with acute or convalescent COVID-19. The donor label of this sample is uncertain. The rearrangement uses TRBV15 and TRBJ2-3; D remains ambiguous. Sequenced: peripheral blood. The DNA of the CDR3 is TGTGCCACCAGCAGCTCTAGCACAGATACGCAGTATTTT. Its protein product is CATSSSSTDTQYF.